One sample yielded the 32 T cell receptor beta chains listed below, sequenced in a study of T-cell reconstitution after alpha-beta-depleted transplantation in children. Construction of the TCRbeta library involved unique molecular identifiers. TCRdb re-analysed the PCR reads in MiXCR, keeping a single row per CDR3 protein. The sample includes some 50,000 distinct CDR3 sequences, approximately 8.7% seen only once; the top ten take 27%. Source: PBMCs, mostly from graft donor cells, taken 60 days after TCRalphabeta/CD19-depleted stem cell transplant. These receptors were collected from a male patient between 2 and 9 years old who had a stem cell transplant for chronic granulomatous disease, so the T cells may come from the graft donor.

CDR3 amino acids: CSASRDSETQETQYF. The CDR3 coding sequence is TGCAGTGCTAGCCGGGACAGTGAGACCCAAGAGACCCAGTACTTC. The gene calls are TRBV20-1 and TRBJ2-5; 7 bases fit TRBD1. The germline gives CDR1 DFQATT, CDR2 SNEGSKA (reference sequence). The CDR3 covers 15 residues. The ends lost 3 bases at V and 1 base at J; junction bases unmatched: 8.

The gene calls are TRBV6-5 and TRBJ1-4; the match to TRBD1 covers 9 bases. With 5 bases clipped from V and 8 bases from J, the junction kept 18 bases outside the gene matches. The CDR3 consists of 18 residues. Germline V lookup: CDR1 MNHEY, CDR2 SVGAGI. The CDR3 coding sequence is TGTGCCAGCAGTAGGCGGGGACAGGGTGGAGATATTATCGAAAAACTGTTTTTT. Translation: CASSRRGQGGDIIEKLFF.

This clonotype showed up just a few times. V is TRBV11-2 and J is TRBJ2-1, with 13 nucleotides matching TRBD2. The trim removed 5 bases at V and 6 bases at J, leaving 4 bases unmatched. Per germline, CDR1 SGHAT and CDR2 FQNNGV. This CDR3 has 15 residues. For the CDR3, the DNA is TGTGCCAGCAGCGCCCGGACTAGCGGGAGCAATGAGCAGTTCTTC. It translates to CASSARTSGSNEQFF.

This clonotype appeared many times. The rearrangement joins TRBV11-2 to TRBJ2-5, with D perhaps matching TRBD1 (5 bases). Germline V gene sequence: CDR1 SGHAT, CDR2 FQNNGV. The CDR3 length is 15 residues. Trimming stripped 5 bases from V and 2 bases from J, with 15 bases between. This chain's CDR3 is CASSKDLGQQETQYF. CDR3 coding DNA: TGTGCCAGCAGCAAAGACCTCGGACAACAAGAGACCCAGTACTTC.

This clonotype was observed at least ten times. The rearrangement links TRBV12-3 or TRBV12-4 to TRBJ2-2; 7 bases are shared with TRBD1. V trimming: 4 bases; J trimming: 4 bases; junction bases outside the gene matches: 6. This CDR3 is built from 15 residues. This CDR3 is CASSSWTGPTGELFF. The CDR3 region has the DNA TGTGCCAGCAGTTCTTGGACAGGCCCCACCGGGGAGCTGTTTTTT.

This clonotype was seen at least ten times. The chain joins TRBV20-1 to TRBJ2-5, with a weak D call TRBD1 (5 bases). The CDR3 sequence is 15 residues long. The germline V gene has CDR1 DFQATT and CDR2 SNEGSKA (reference sequence). V was shortened by 4 bases and J by 1 base, with 16 bases between the two germline ends. CDR3 DNA sequence: TGCAGTGCTAAATACCAGGGATTCCCCCAAGAGACCCAGTACTTC. This codes for CSAKYQGFPQETQYF.

The V and J genes are TRBV18 and TRBJ1-2, with 7 bases fitting TRBD1. Losses at the gene ends were 6 bases for V and 2 bases for J; bases not matched to a gene: 9. Germline V CDR1 and CDR2: KGHSH, LQKENI. The CDR3 is 15 amino acids. The CDR3 spells CASSSTGVRNYGYTF. The DNA for the CDR3 is TGTGCCAGCTCGTCAACAGGGGTTCGGAACTATGGCTACACCTTC.

Sample share makes this clonotype medium-sized. V gene TRBV13 combines with J gene TRBJ2-1; possibly TRBD2 for D (6 bases). This CDR3 comprises 13 residues. Trimming pared 7 bases from V and 9 bases from J, leaving 16 bases between. Germline V gives CDR1 PRHDT, CDR2 FYEKMQ (reference sequence). The CDR3 DNA reads as TGTGCCAGCACTGCTTCGGAGGGAGGTGAGCAGTTCTTC. Protein: CASTASEGGEQFF.

This chain uses TRBV7-9 with TRBJ2-5; D is perhaps TRBD1 (5 bases). The CDR3 is 14 amino acids. Germline CDR1 reads SEHNR; CDR2 reads FQNEAQ (reference sequence). The V end was cut by 2 bases, the J end by 1 base, with 8 bases between. The chain's CDR3 is CASSLQGPQETQYF. CDR3 DNA sequence: TGTGCCAGCAGCTTACAGGGTCCCCAAGAGACCCAGTACTTC.

This clonotype was counted a few times. The V and J genes are TRBV11-3 and TRBJ1-1, with D unclear. Trimming stripped 5 bases from V and 4 bases from J, with 11 bases between. Germline V gene data show CDR1 as SGHNT and CDR2 as YENEEA. The CDR3 is made up of 13 amino acids. CDR3 bases: TGTGCCAGCAGCATTACAGCGACCACTGAAGCTTTCTTT. It translates to CASSITATTEAFF.

This clonotype was seen a handful of times. This sequence joins TRBV20-1 and TRBJ2-5; the D gene is possibly TRBD1 (6 bases). Deletions cut 5 bases from V and 5 bases from J, with 30 bases between. The CDR3 contains 18 residues. The germline V gene has CDR1 DFQATT and CDR2 SNEGSKA (reference sequence). CDR3 bases: TGCAGTGCTTGTGGGACCTACAGGGAAAGCCCATCCTCGGAGACCCAGTACTTC. Translated, it gives CSACGTYRESPSSETQYF.

This clonotype was seen a few times. The chain has TRBV28 and TRBJ1-2; 8 nucleotides line up with TRBD1. Per the germline V gene, CDR1 is MDHEN and CDR2 is SYDVKM. The J segment lost 6 bases and the V segment lost 5 bases, leaving 8 bases of the junction unmatched. The CDR3 loop spans 14 amino acids. DNA of the CDR3: TGTGCCAGCAGTCAAAAAGGGACAGGTGATGGCTACACCTTC. Its translation: CASSQKGTGDGYTF.

This clonotype was counted many times. The chain employs TRBV9 and TRBJ2-7; TRBD2 aligns across 7 bases. V lost 1 base and J lost 0; bases outside the gene matches: 4. CDR3 size: 15 residues. Per germline, CDR1 SGDLS and CDR2 YYNGEE. This chain's CDR3 is CASSVSSGNSYEQYF. CDR3 DNA: TGTGCCAGCAGCGTATCAAGCGGGAACTCCTACGAGCAGTACTTC.

This clonotype was detected many times. This chain connects TRBV15 to TRBJ2-1, with 9 nucleotides matching TRBD1. The CDR3 loop spans 14 amino acids. J was trimmed by 4 bases and V by 5 bases; bases with no gene match: 3. The germline CDR1 and CDR2 sequences are LNHNV and YYDKDF (reference sequence). The CDR3 spells CATSWDRVYNEQFF. CDR3 sequence (DNA): TGTGCCACCAGCTGGGACAGGGTATACAATGAGCAGTTCTTC.

This clonotype was found a few times. The chain is built from TRBV6-5 and TRBJ2-2; either TRBD1 or TRBD2 may fit D (5 bases each). The germline gives CDR1 MNHEY, CDR2 SVGAGI. Trimming stripped 2 bases from V and 8 bases from J, with 18 bases between. This CDR3 spans 16 amino acids. CDR3 DNA: TGTGCCAGCAGTTACACGGGACGCTTACACCGGGGGGAGCTGTTTTTT. It is translated as CASSYTGRLHRGELFF.

This clonotype came up many times. The V gene is TRBV29-1, the J gene TRBJ2-1; possibly TRBD2 for D (7 bases). Germline-derived CDR1 and CDR2 are SQVTM and ANQGSEA. The CDR3 is made up of 11 amino acids. The ends were cut back, 7 bases at V and 9 bases at J, with 13 bases in the middle. The chain's CDR3 is CSETRGGEQFF. CDR3 DNA sequence: TGCAGCGAAACTAGGGGGGGTGAGCAGTTCTTC.

This clonotype has ten or more counts. The gene calls are TRBV14 and TRBJ2-3; D not certain. CDR1 and CDR2 from the germline V gene are SGHDN and FVKESK. This CDR3 spans 13 amino acids. Trimming took off 2 bases at V and 3 bases at J, with 6 bases between the two ends. The CDR3 DNA sequence: TGTGCCAGCAGCCAACTTATAACAGATACGCAGTATTTT. Residues: CASSQLITDTQYF.

This clonotype was observed many times. The chain uses TRBV20-1 and TRBJ2-1; 8 nucleotides align to TRBD2. Germline V gene sequence: CDR1 DFQATT, CDR2 SNEGSKA (reference sequence). This CDR3 region has 16 residues. The V segment lost 3 bases and the J segment 3 bases; nucleotides outside the gene matches: 10. The CDR3 DNA follows: TGCAGTGCTAGGGAGCAAAGCACTAGCGGCTACAATGAGCAGTTCTTC. Residues: CSAREQSTSGYNEQFF.

This clonotype showed up many times. The chain employs TRBV19 and TRBJ2-6; maybe TRBD1 (5 bases). The CDR3 runs 15 residues. Trimming took off 2 bases at V and 2 bases at J, with 7 bases between the two ends. The germline gives CDR1 LNHDA, CDR2 SQIVND (reference sequence). The CDR3 coding sequence is TGTGCCAGTAGTATACAGGGAACTGGGGCCAACGTCCTGACTTTC. The encoded protein is CASSIQGTGANVLTF. The full variable domain, rest sourced from reference TRBV19 and TRBJ2-6, is DGGITQSPKYLFRKEGQNVTLSCEQNLNHDAMYWYRQDPGQGLRLIYYSQIVNDFQKGDIAEGYSVSREKKESFPLTVTSAQKNPTAFYLCASSIQGTGANVLTFGAGSRLTVL.

This clonotype came up many times. The chain combines TRBV6-4 with TRBJ2-7; 7 bases map to TRBD1. Losses at the gene ends were 7 bases for V and 2 bases for J; bases not matched to a gene: 14. The CDR3 extends over 16 amino acids. The germline V gene encodes CDR1 MRHNA and CDR2 SNTAGT. This chain's CDR3 is CASILTPGQWTYEQYF. The DNA of the CDR3 is TGTGCCAGCATTTTAACACCGGGACAGTGGACCTACGAGCAGTACTTC.

This clonotype was seen only a few times. J is TRBJ1-3 and V is TRBV2; D not certain. The CDR3 is 15 residues long. V shed 8 bases and J shed 0 bases, with 14 bases lying between them. In germline, CDR1 is SNHLY, CDR2 FYNNEI. DNA for the CDR3: TGTGCCAGCGGCGCCGGGCCCAGCTCTGGAAACACCATATATTTT. Protein product: CASGAGPSSGNTIYF.

This clonotype appeared many times. The J gene is TRBJ2-2, the V gene TRBV29-1, with D tentatively TRBD2 (5 bases). The CDR3 extends over 15 amino acids. Per the germline V gene, CDR1 is SQVTM and CDR2 is ANQGSEA. With 5 bases removed from V and 1 base from J, the gap between germline ends came to 14 bases. The CDR3 is CSVQLEYRNTGELFF. CDR3 nucleotide sequence: TGCAGCGTTCAACTAGAATACAGGAACACCGGGGAGCTGTTTTTT.

The V and J genes are TRBV18 and TRBJ2-7; TRBD2 aligns across 13 bases. From germline, CDR1 is KGHSH and CDR2 LQKENI. The CDR3 contains 19 residues. J lost 6 bases, V lost 3 bases, and 17 bases had no gene match. CDR3 in DNA: TGTGCCAGCTCACCTTTACCCGGGACTAGCGGGACGAGAGGTAGCGAGCAGTACTTC. This gives the protein CASSPLPGTSGTRGSEQYF.

This clonotype was seen ten or more times. The genes are TRBV12-3 or TRBV12-4 and TRBJ2-4, with 13 bases identical to TRBD2. V was clipped by 7 bases and J by 3 bases; unmatched bases: 3. CDR3 length: 15 residues. CDR3 amino acids: CASKTSGRFKNIQYF. The CDR3 DNA sequence: TGTGCCAGCAAGACTAGCGGGAGGTTCAAAAACATTCAGTACTTC.

The sample holds many counts of this clonotype. This chain connects TRBV20-1 to TRBJ1-5, with D tentatively TRBD1 (5 bases). Germline CDR1 is DFQATT and CDR2 is SNEGSKA (reference sequence). This CDR3 has 14 amino acids. Trimming cost V 3 bases and J 7 bases, with 16 bases left between them. The CDR3 here is CSASSRALEQPQHF. The CDR3 nucleotides are TGCAGTGCTAGTTCCAGGGCTTTGGAACAGCCCCAGCATTTT.

This clonotype was counted at least ten times. The CDR3 here is CASSPDTRGMAVDTQYF. The CDR3 nucleotides are TGTGCCAGCAGCCCCGACACCAGGGGCATGGCTGTAGATACGCAGTATTTT. The chain recombines TRBV6-1 with TRBJ2-3; a possible D gene is TRBD1 (6 bases). V dropped 6 bases and J dropped 5 bases, with 24 bases sitting between them. This CDR3 comprises 17 residues. Germline V gives CDR1 MNHNS, CDR2 SASEGT.

Many counts were recorded for this clonotype. The chain recombines TRBV5-1 with TRBJ2-1; 7 positions agree with TRBD2. The J segment lost 5 bases and the V segment lost 1 base, leaving 6 bases of the junction unmatched. The germline CDR1 and CDR2 sequences are SGHRS and YFSETQ. The CDR3 spans 15 residues. The CDR3 DNA reads TGCGCCAGCAGCTTGTGGCTAGCGGTAAACAATGAGCAGTTCTTC. Its protein is CASSLWLAVNNEQFF.

This clonotype was counted at least ten times. This chain uses TRBV29-1 with TRBJ2-1; D tentatively fits TRBD1 or TRBD2 (5 bases each). CDR1 and CDR2 (germline): SQVTM, ANQGSEA. CDR3 size: 14 residues. The V end lost 4 bases, the J end lost 6 bases, and 16 bases lay between the germline ends. The CDR3 DNA reads TGCAGCGTTGGCCCGGGACCAGCATTCAATGAGCAGTTCTTC. Its translation: CSVGPGPAFNEQFF.

This clonotype was seen many times. CDR3 sequence reads: CASSEEASGVTDTQYF. CDR3 sequence (DNA): TGTGCCAGCAGTGAAGAGGCTAGCGGGGTCACAGATACGCAGTATTTT. This chain uses TRBV6-4 with TRBJ2-3; 9 bases map to TRBD2. The CDR3 sequence is 16 residues long. J was trimmed by 2 bases and V by 3 bases; bases with no gene match: 6. Germline lookup yields CDR1 MRHNA and CDR2 SNTAGT.

This clonotype was seen ten or more times. This rearrangement joins TRBV28 to TRBJ2-1; D could derive from TRBD1 or TRBD2 (5 bases each). The V end was cut by 5 bases, the J end by 7 bases, with 18 bases between. CDR1 is MDHEN and CDR2 is SYDVKM in the germline V gene. This CDR3 contains 15 residues. CDR3 sequence: CASSPHVSGTNEQFF. CDR3 DNA: TGTGCCAGCAGTCCTCATGTTTCAGGGACGAATGAGCAGTTCTTC.

This clonotype has a count of ten or more. The genes are TRBV6-2 or TRBV6-3 and TRBJ2-5; the D gene is possibly TRBD2 (5 bases). V lost 6 bases, J lost 5 bases, and 13 bases lay in between. Per germline, CDR1 MNHEY and CDR2 SVGEGT. The CDR3 length is 13 residues. CDR3 amino acids: CASRKSERETQYF. CDR3 nucleotide sequence: TGTGCCAGCAGAAAGAGTGAGCGGGAGACCCAGTACTTC.

The chain carries TRBV5-5 and TRBJ2-1; TRBD2 might be the D (6 bases). Between the trimmed V and J ends, which lost 5 bases and 14 bases, there was a span of 14 bases. The CDR3 has 11 residues. Germline-derived CDR1 and CDR2 are SGHKS and YYEKEE (reference sequence). The CDR3 loop reads CASRLSGHEFF. The CDR3 DNA reads as TGTGCCAGCAGATTAAGCGGGCATGAGTTCTTC.